Listed below are T cell receptor beta chains from one sample, sequenced in a study of blood T cell repertoires in COVID-19. Clones were sequenced by immunoSEQ multiplex PCR, and TCRdb holds only the in-frame ones, with some missing. Of around 330,000 clones in the sample, around 88% were seen once. The material sequenced was peripheral blood. These receptors were obtained from a woman aged 25 to 39 with COVID-19, enrolled during active disease. Each CDR3 is given with its conserved first and last residue. D genes are given only for firm matches. Clone size is given for some rows only: seen once, a few or many times, or a class if the clone is expanded.

j_gene: TRBJ2-5; d_gene: TRBD1; v_gene: TRBV12-3/TRBV12-4; abundance: .; CDR3aa: CASRRTGDQTQYF; CDR3nt: TGTGCCAGCAGACGGACAGGAGATCAGACCCAGTACTTC
j_gene: TRBJ2-5; d_gene: .; v_gene: TRBV20-1; abundance: .; CDR3aa: CSASRARQVQETQYF; CDR3nt: TGCAGTGCTAGTCGGGCGAGACAGGTTCAAGAGACCCAGTACTTC
j_gene: TRBJ1-4; d_gene: .; v_gene: TRBV9; abundance: .; CDR3aa: CASSPRGRRNEKLFF; CDR3nt: TGTGCCAGCAGCCCCCGGGGGAGAAGAAATGAAAAACTGTTTTTT
j_gene: TRBJ1-2; d_gene: .; v_gene: TRBV18; abundance: .; CDR3aa: CASSPDKSYGYTF; CDR3nt: TGTGCCAGCTCACCGGACAAGTCGTATGGCTACACCTTC
j_gene: TRBJ2-5; d_gene: .; v_gene: TRBV28; abundance: few; CDR3aa: CAIRGNYETQYF; CDR3nt: TGTGCCATACGGGGTAACTATGAGACCCAGTACTTC
j_gene: TRBJ2-1; d_gene: TRBD2; v_gene: TRBV7-9; abundance: .; CDR3aa: CASSLVAGGNNEQFF; CDR3nt: TGTGCCAGCAGCTTAGTAGCGGGGGGGAACAATGAGCAGTTCTTC
j_gene: TRBJ2-5; d_gene: .; v_gene: TRBV5-8; abundance: .; CDR3aa: CASSLFGGGTAQETQYF; CDR3nt: TGTGCCAGCAGCTTGTTTGGGGGGGGCACGGCACAAGAGACCCAGTACTTC
j_gene: TRBJ2-2; d_gene: .; v_gene: TRBV11-3; abundance: .; CDR3aa: CASSLGGGVAGELFF; CDR3nt: TGTGCCAGCAGCTTAGGAGGCGGGGTCGCCGGGGAGCTGTTTTTT
j_gene: TRBJ2-7; d_gene: .; v_gene: TRBV27; abundance: few; CDR3aa: CASSSLGYEQYF; CDR3nt: TGTGCCAGCAGTTCGCTAGGATACGAGCAGTACTTC
j_gene: TRBJ1-3; d_gene: TRBD1; v_gene: TRBV2; abundance: .; CDR3aa: CASTRPGTGGTSLENTIYF; CDR3nt: TGTGCCAGCACTCGTCCCGGGACAGGGGGGACCTCGTTAGAAAACACCATATATTTT
j_gene: TRBJ1-1; d_gene: .; v_gene: TRBV10-3; abundance: .; CDR3aa: CAISESGGTVTEAFF; CDR3nt: TGTGCCATCAGTGAGTCGGGAGGGACGGTCACTGAAGCTTTCTTT
j_gene: TRBJ1-3; d_gene: .; v_gene: TRBV6-2/TRBV6-3; abundance: once; CDR3aa: CASSSPPGNTIYF; CDR3nt: TGTGCCAGCAGTAGCCCTCCCGGAAACACCATATATTTT
j_gene: TRBJ2-5; d_gene: TRBD1; v_gene: TRBV11-2; abundance: .; CDR3aa: CASSLDRGLVLETQYF; CDR3nt: TGTGCCAGCAGCCTGGACAGGGGTCTCGTCTTGGAGACCCAGTACTTC
j_gene: TRBJ1-2; d_gene: TRBD1; v_gene: TRBV5-1; abundance: .; CDR3aa: CASSSTRDRGNGYTF; CDR3nt: TGCGCCAGCAGCTCGACCCGGGACAGGGGTAATGGCTACACCTTC
j_gene: TRBJ1-1; d_gene: .; v_gene: TRBV6-2/TRBV6-3; abundance: .; CDR3aa: CASSPNGLMNTEAFF; CDR3nt: TGTGCCAGCAGCCCAAACGGGTTGATGAACACTGAAGCTTTCTTT
j_gene: TRBJ2-1; d_gene: .; v_gene: TRBV5-4; abundance: .; CDR3aa: CASSLTGRASSYNEQFF; CDR3nt: TGTGCCAGCAGCTTGACAGGCAGGGCCTCTAGCTACAATGAGCAGTTCTTC
j_gene: TRBJ2-3; d_gene: .; v_gene: TRBV12-3/TRBV12-4; abundance: .; CDR3aa: CASTIGSYTQYF; CDR3nt: TGTGCCAGCACCATCGGGAGCTATACGCAGTATTTT
j_gene: TRBJ1-1; d_gene: .; v_gene: TRBV6-2/TRBV6-3; abundance: .; CDR3aa: CASSPDTNTEAFF; CDR3nt: TGTGCCAGCAGTCCCGACACGAACACTGAAGCTTTCTTT
j_gene: TRBJ2-5; d_gene: TRBD2; v_gene: TRBV2; abundance: .; CDR3aa: CATKGGGTQYF; CDR3nt: TGTGCCACCAAAGGCGGGGGAACCCAGTACTTC
j_gene: TRBJ1-1; d_gene: TRBD1; v_gene: TRBV19; abundance: once; CDR3aa: CASSTPRGQNTEAFF; CDR3nt: TGTGCCAGTAGTACCCCGAGGGGGCAGAACACTGAAGCTTTCTTT
j_gene: TRBJ2-6; d_gene: .; v_gene: TRBV15; abundance: .; CDR3aa: CATSRPRWGANVLTF; CDR3nt: TGTGCCACCAGCAGGCCTCGGTGGGGGGCCAACGTCCTGACTTTC
j_gene: TRBJ1-1; d_gene: TRBD1; v_gene: TRBV5-1; abundance: .; CDR3aa: CASSAGTGRDTEAFF; CDR3nt: TGCGCCAGCAGCGCTGGGACAGGGCGGGACACTGAAGCTTTCTTT
j_gene: TRBJ2-6; d_gene: .; v_gene: TRBV4-3; abundance: .; CDR3aa: CASSPGATGRSGANVLTF; CDR3nt: TGCGCCAGCAGCCCAGGGGCTACTGGGCGCTCTGGGGCCAACGTCCTGACTTTC
j_gene: TRBJ2-3; d_gene: TRBD2; v_gene: TRBV5-1; abundance: .; CDR3aa: CASRSPGLAGDTQYF; CDR3nt: TGCGCCAGCAGGTCTCCGGGACTAGCGGGGGATACGCAGTATTTT
j_gene: TRBJ1-2; d_gene: TRBD1; v_gene: TRBV6-5; abundance: .; CDR3aa: CASSRTGTDGYTF; CDR3nt: TGTGCCAGCAGCCGGACAGGAACGGATGGCTACACCTTC
j_gene: TRBJ1-6; d_gene: .; v_gene: TRBV6-6; abundance: .; CDR3aa: CASGATYNSPLHF; CDR3nt: TGTGCCAGCGGAGCAACCTATAATTCACCCCTCCACTTT
j_gene: TRBJ1-5; d_gene: .; v_gene: TRBV15; abundance: .; CDR3aa: CATSRDQEEPQHF; CDR3nt: TGTGCCACCAGCAGAGATCAGGAGGAGCCCCAGCATTTT
j_gene: TRBJ1-4; d_gene: .; v_gene: TRBV2; abundance: .; CDR3aa: CASSVRTDNEKLFF; CDR3nt: TGTGCCAGCAGTGTAAGGACAGATAATGAAAAACTGTTTTTT
j_gene: TRBJ1-2; d_gene: .; v_gene: TRBV9; abundance: .; CDR3aa: CASSDRDRGYTF; CDR3nt: TGTGCCAGCAGCGACAGGGATCGGGGCTACACCTTC
j_gene: TRBJ1-3; d_gene: .; v_gene: TRBV7-2; abundance: few; CDR3aa: CASSSRVAGNTIYF; CDR3nt: TGTGCCAGCAGCTCCCGTGTGGCCGGAAACACCATATATTTT
j_gene: TRBJ1-2; d_gene: .; v_gene: TRBV28; abundance: .; CDR3aa: CARHGPGKYGYTF; CDR3nt: TGTGCCAGACACGGGCCAGGGAAATATGGCTACACCTTC
j_gene: TRBJ1-5; d_gene: .; v_gene: TRBV7-2; abundance: .; CDR3aa: CASSLPLQPQHF; CDR3nt: TGTGCCAGCAGCTTACCCCTTCAGCCCCAGCATTTT
j_gene: TRBJ1-2; d_gene: TRBD1; v_gene: TRBV24-1; abundance: .; CDR3aa: CATSDQTGGGYTF; CDR3nt: TGTGCCACCAGTGATCAGACAGGGGGCGGCTACACCTTC
j_gene: TRBJ2-3; d_gene: TRBD2; v_gene: TRBV5-4; abundance: .; CDR3aa: CASSFGRGGRDTQYF; CDR3nt: TGTGCCAGCAGCTTCGGGCGGGGGGGGCGAGATACGCAGTATTTT
j_gene: TRBJ2-7; d_gene: .; v_gene: TRBV5-1; abundance: few; CDR3aa: CASRGTGRGSYYEQYF; CDR3nt: TGCGCCAGCAGGGGAACTGGACGGGGGAGCTACTACGAGCAGTACTTC
j_gene: TRBJ2-5; d_gene: TRBD2; v_gene: TRBV5-3; abundance: .; CDR3aa: CARSLAGLAGRETQYF; CDR3nt: TGTGCCAGAAGCTTGGCGGGGCTAGCGGGAAGGGAGACCCAGTACTTC
j_gene: TRBJ1-2; d_gene: TRBD1; v_gene: TRBV19; abundance: .; CDR3aa: CASRATGLYGYTF; CDR3nt: TGTGCCAGTAGAGCGACAGGGCTCTATGGCTACACCTTC
j_gene: TRBJ1-3; d_gene: .; v_gene: TRBV7-2; abundance: .; CDR3aa: CASSLGSRGSGNTIYF; CDR3nt: TGTGCCAGCAGCTTAGGGTCACGGGGATCTGGAAACACCATATATTTT
j_gene: TRBJ2-3; d_gene: .; v_gene: TRBV5-5; abundance: .; CDR3aa: CASSFRSTSTDTQYF; CDR3nt: TGTGCCAGCAGCTTTAGGAGTACTAGCACAGATACGCAGTATTTT
j_gene: TRBJ1-5; d_gene: TRBD1; v_gene: TRBV7-8; abundance: .; CDR3aa: CASSLIWQGVGQPQHF; CDR3nt: TGTGCCAGCAGCTTAATCTGGCAGGGGGTAGGGCAGCCCCAGCATTTT
j_gene: TRBJ1-1; d_gene: .; v_gene: TRBV6-6; abundance: .; CDR3aa: CASSYPSNRNTEAFF; CDR3nt: TGTGCCAGCAGTTACCCCTCGAACAGGAACACTGAAGCTTTCTTT
j_gene: TRBJ1-2; d_gene: .; v_gene: TRBV3-1/TRBV3-2; abundance: .; CDR3aa: CASSQDTGGGYGYTF; CDR3nt: TGTGCCAGCAGCCAAGATACGGGGGGAGGCTATGGCTACACCTTC
j_gene: TRBJ2-5; d_gene: TRBD1; v_gene: TRBV5-1; abundance: .; CDR3aa: CASSPRVGRGQETQYF; CDR3nt: TGCGCCAGCAGCCCAAGGGTCGGCAGGGGGCAAGAGACCCAGTACTTC
j_gene: TRBJ2-5; d_gene: .; v_gene: TRBV5-6; abundance: .; CDR3aa: CASSFVGGQTQYF; CDR3nt: TGTGCCAGCAGCTTTGTGGGGGGACAGACCCAGTACTTC
j_gene: TRBJ2-5; d_gene: .; v_gene: TRBV4-2; abundance: .; CDR3aa: CASSQRQGGETQYF; CDR3nt: TGTGCCAGCAGCCAAAGGCAGGGGGGAGAGACCCAGTACTTC
j_gene: TRBJ2-3; d_gene: TRBD1; v_gene: TRBV18; abundance: .; CDR3aa: CASSGTGVSTDTQYF; CDR3nt: TGTGCCAGCTCCGGGACAGGGGTGAGCACAGATACGCAGTATTTT
j_gene: TRBJ1-4; d_gene: .; v_gene: TRBV30; abundance: .; CDR3aa: CAWRVRRGEKLFF; CDR3nt: TGTGCCTGGAGGGTCCGGCGCGGTGAAAAACTGTTTTTT
j_gene: TRBJ2-7; d_gene: TRBD1; v_gene: TRBV27; abundance: few; CDR3aa: CASSLSGGYEQYF; CDR3nt: TGTGCCAGCAGTCTCTCAGGGGGATACGAGCAGTACTTC
j_gene: TRBJ1-2; d_gene: .; v_gene: TRBV6-5; abundance: .; CDR3aa: CASRQEYYGYTF; CDR3nt: TGTGCCAGCAGACAGGAGTACTATGGCTACACCTTC